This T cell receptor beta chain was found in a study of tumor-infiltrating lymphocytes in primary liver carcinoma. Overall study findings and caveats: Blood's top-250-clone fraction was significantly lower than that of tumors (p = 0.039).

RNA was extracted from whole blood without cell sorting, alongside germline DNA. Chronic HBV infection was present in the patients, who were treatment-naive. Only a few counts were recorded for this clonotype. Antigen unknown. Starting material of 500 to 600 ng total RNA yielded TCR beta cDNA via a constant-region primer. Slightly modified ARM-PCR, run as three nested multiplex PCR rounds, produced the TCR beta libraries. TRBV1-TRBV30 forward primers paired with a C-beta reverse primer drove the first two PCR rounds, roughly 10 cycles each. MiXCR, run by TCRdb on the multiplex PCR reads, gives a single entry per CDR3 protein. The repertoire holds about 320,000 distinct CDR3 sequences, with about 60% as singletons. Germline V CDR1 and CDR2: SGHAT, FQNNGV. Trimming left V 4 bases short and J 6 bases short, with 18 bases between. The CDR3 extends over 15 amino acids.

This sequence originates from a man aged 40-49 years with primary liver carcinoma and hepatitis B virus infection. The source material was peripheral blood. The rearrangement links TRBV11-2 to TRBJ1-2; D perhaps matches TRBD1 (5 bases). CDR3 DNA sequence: TGTGCCAGCAGCTCCCCCCGGGCCAGGGACGATGGCTACACCTTC. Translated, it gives CASSSPRARDDGYTF.